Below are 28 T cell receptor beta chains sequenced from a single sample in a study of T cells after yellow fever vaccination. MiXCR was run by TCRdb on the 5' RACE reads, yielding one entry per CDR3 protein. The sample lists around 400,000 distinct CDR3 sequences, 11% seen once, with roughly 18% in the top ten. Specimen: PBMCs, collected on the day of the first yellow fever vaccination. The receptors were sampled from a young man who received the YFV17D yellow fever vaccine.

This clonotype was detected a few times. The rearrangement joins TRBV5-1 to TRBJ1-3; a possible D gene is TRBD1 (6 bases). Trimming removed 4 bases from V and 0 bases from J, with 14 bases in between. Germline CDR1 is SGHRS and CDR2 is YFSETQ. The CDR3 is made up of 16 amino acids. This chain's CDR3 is CASSQGQTDSGNTIYF. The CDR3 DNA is TGCGCCAGCAGCCAAGGACAGACGGACTCTGGAAACACCATATATTTT.

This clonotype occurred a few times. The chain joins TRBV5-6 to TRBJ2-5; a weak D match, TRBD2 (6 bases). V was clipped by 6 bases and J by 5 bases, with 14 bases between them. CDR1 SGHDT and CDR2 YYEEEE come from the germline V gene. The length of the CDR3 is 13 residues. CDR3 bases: TGTGCCAGCACCCTCGGGACTCCGGAGACCCAGTACTTC. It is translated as CASTLGTPETQYF. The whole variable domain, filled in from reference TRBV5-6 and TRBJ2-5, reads DAGVTQSPTHLIKTRGQQVTLRCSPKSGHDTVSWYQQALGQGPQFIFQYYEEEERQRGNFPDRFSGHQFPNYSSELNVNALLLGDSALYLCASTLGTPETQYFGPGTRLLVL.

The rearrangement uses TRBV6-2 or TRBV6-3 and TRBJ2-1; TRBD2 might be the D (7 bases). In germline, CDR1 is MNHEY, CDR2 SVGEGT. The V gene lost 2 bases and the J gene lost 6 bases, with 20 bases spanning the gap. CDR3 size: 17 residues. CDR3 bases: TGTGCCAGCAGTTACCCGGAGAACGGGGGGCTTTTCAATGAGCAGTTCTTC. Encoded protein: CASSYPENGGLFNEQFF.

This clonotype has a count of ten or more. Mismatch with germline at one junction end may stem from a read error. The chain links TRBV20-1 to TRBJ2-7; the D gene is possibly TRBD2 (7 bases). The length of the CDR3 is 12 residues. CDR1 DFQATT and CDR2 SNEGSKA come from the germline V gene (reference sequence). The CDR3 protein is CSAHPTQGGGAF. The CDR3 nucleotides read TGCAGTGCTCACCCTACACAGGGAGGGGGGGCTTTC.

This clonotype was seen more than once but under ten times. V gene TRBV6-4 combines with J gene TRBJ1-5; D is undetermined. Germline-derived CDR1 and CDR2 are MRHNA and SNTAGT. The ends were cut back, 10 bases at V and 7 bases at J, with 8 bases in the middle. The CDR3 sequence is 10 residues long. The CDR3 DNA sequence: TGTGCCACCGGCGGGCAGCCCCAGCATTTT. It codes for CATGGQPQHF.

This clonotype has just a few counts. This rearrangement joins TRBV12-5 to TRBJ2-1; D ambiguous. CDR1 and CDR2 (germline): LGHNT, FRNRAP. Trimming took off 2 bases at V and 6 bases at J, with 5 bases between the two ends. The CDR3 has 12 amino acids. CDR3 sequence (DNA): TGTGCTAGTGGTTTGTCCAGCAATGAGCAGTTCTTC. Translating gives CASGLSSNEQFF.

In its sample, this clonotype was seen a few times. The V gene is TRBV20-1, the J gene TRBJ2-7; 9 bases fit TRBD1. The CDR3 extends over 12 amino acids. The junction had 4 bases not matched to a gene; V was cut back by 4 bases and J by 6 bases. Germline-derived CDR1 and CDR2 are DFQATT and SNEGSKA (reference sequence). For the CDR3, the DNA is TGCAGTGCTATTGACAGGGGGGGCGAGCAGTACTTC. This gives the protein CSAIDRGGEQYF.

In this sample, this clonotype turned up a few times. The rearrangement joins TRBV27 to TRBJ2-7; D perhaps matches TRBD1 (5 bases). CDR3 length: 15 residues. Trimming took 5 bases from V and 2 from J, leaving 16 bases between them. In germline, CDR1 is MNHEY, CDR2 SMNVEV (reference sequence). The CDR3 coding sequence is TGTGCCAGCAGTGACAGTAATAGGCTGGCCTACGAGCAGTACTTC. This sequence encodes CASSDSNRLAYEQYF.

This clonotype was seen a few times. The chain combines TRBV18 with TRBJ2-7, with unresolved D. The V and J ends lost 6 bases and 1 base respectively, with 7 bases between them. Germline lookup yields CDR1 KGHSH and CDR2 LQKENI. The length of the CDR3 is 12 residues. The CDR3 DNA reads TGTGCCAGCTCCGCAGAGTCCTACGAGCAGTACGTC. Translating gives CASSAESYEQYV.

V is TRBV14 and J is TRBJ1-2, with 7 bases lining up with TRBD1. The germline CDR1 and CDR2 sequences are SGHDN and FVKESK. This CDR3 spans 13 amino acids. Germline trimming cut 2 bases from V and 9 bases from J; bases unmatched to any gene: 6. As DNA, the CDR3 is TGTGCCAGCAGCCAAAACAGGGGCAGGAGCTACACCTTC. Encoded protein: CASSQNRGRSYTF.

As DNA, the CDR3 is TGCGCCAGCAGCCAAGAACTCGTTAATTCACCCCTCCACTTT. Its protein product is CASSQELVNSPLHF. The V gene is TRBV4-3, the J gene TRBJ1-6; D unclear. The CDR3 has 14 amino acids. Looked up from germline, CDR1 is LGHNA and CDR2 is YSLEER. V shed 0 bases and J shed 6 bases, with 6 bases lying between them.

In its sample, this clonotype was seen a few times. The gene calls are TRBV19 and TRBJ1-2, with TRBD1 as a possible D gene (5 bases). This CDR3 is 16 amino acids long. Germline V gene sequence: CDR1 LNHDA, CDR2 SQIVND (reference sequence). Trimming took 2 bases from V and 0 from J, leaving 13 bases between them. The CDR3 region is CASSIHRQNANYGYTF. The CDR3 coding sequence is TGTGCCAGTAGTATACATCGACAGAATGCTAACTATGGCTACACCTTC. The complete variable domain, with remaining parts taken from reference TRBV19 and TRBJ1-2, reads DGGITQSPKYLFRKEGQNVTLSCEQNLNHDAMYWYRQDPGQGLRLIYYSQIVNDFQKGDIAEGYSVSREKKESFPLTVTSAQKNPTAFYLCASSIHRQNANYGYTFGSGTRLTVV.

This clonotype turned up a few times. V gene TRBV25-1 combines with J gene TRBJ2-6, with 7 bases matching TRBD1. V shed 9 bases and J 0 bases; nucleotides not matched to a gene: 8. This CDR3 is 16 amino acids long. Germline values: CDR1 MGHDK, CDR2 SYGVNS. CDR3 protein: CASEWDRISGANVLTF. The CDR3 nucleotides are TGTGCCAGTGAGTGGGACAGAATCTCTGGGGCCAACGTCCTGACTTTC.

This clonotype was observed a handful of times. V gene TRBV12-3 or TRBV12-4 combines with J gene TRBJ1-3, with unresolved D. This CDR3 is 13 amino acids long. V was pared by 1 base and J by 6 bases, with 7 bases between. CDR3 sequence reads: CASSLVMPNTIYF. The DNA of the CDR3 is TGTGCCAGCAGTTTAGTTATGCCAAACACCATATATTTT.

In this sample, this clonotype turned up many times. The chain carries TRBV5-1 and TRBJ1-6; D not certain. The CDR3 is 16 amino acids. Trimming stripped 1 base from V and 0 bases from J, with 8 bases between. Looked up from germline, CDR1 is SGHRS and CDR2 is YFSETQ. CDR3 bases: TGCGCCAGCAGCTTGTTTCGGAGCTCCTATAATTCACCCCTCCACTTT. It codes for CASSLFRSSYNSPLHF.

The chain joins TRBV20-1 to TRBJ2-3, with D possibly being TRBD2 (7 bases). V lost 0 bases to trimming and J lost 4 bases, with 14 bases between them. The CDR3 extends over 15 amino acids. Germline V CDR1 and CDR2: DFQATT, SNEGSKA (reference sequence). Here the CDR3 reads CSARDMGGAPDTQYF. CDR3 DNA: TGCAGTGCTAGAGATATGGGGGGGGCCCCAGATACGCAGTATTTT.

In DNA, the CDR3 is TGTGCCAGCAGTTTGCAGGGGGCTCTCCCTCATGATACGCAGTATTTT. This codes for CASSLQGALPHDTQYF. J is TRBJ2-3 and V is TRBV12-3 or TRBV12-4; the match to TRBD1 covers 8 bases. The CDR3 contains 16 residues. J was trimmed by 6 bases and V by 3 bases; bases with no gene match: 11.

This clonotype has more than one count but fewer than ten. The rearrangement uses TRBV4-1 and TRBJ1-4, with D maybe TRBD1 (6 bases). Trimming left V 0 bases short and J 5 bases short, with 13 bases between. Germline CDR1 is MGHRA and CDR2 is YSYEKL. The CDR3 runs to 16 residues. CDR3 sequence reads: CASSQDPGQPNEKLFF. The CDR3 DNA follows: TGCGCCAGCAGCCAAGACCCCGGACAGCCAAATGAAAAACTGTTTTTT.

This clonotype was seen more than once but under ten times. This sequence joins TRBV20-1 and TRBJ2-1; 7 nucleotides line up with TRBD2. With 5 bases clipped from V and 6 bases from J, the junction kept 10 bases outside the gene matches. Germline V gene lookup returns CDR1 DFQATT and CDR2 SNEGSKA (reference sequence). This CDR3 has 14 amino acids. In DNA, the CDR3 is TGCAGTGCTGCCGGGACTATCCCCTTCAATGAGCAGTTCTTC. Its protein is CSAAGTIPFNEQFF.

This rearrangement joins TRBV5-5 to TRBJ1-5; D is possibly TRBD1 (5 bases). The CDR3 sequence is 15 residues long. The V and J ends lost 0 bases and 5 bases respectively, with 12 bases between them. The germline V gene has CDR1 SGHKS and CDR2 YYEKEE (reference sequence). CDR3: CASSLAGGLHQPQHF. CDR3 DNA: TGTGCCAGCAGCTTGGCCGGGGGGTTGCATCAGCCCCAGCATTTT.

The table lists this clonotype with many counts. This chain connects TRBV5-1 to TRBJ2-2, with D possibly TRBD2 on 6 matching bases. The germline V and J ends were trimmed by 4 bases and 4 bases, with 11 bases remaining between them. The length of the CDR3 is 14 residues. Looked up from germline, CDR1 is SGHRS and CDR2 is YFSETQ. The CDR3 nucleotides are TGCGCCAGCAGCAGGGCCGGGGGCACCGGGGAGCTGTTTTTT. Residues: CASSRAGGTGELFF.

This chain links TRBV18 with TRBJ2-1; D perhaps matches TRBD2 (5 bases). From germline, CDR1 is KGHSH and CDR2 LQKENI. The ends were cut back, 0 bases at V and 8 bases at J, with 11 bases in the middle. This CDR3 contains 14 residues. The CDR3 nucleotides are TGTGCCAGCTCACCACCGTTCATGCGGGATGAGCAGTTCTTC. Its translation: CASSPPFMRDEQFF. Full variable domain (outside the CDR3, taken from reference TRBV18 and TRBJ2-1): NAGVMQNPRHLVRRRGQEARLRCSPMKGHSHVYWYRQLPEEGLKFMVYLQKENIIDESGMPKERFSAEFPKEGPSILRIQQVVRGDSAAYFCASSPPFMRDEQFFGPGTRLTVL.

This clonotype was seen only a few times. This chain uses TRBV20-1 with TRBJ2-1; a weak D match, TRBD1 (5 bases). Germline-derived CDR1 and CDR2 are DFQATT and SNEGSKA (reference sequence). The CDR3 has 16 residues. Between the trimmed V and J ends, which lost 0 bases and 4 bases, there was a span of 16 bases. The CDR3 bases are TGCAGTGCTAGAGAATTGAAGGGGATGGGTTACAATGAGCAGTTCTTC. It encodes CSARELKGMGYNEQFF.

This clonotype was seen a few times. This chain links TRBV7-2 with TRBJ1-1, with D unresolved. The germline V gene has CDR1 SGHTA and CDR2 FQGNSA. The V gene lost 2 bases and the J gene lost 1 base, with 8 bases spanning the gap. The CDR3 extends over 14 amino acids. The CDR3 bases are TGTGCCAGCAGCTTAACCCTCCGGAACACTGAAGCTTTCTTT. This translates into CASSLTLRNTEAFF. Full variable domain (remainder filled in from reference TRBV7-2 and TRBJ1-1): GAGVSQSPSNKVTEKGKDVELRCDPISGHTALYWYRQSLGQGLEFLIYFQGNSAPDKSGLPSDRFSAERTGGSVSTLTIQRTQQEDSAVYLCASSLTLRNTEAFFGQGTRLTVV.

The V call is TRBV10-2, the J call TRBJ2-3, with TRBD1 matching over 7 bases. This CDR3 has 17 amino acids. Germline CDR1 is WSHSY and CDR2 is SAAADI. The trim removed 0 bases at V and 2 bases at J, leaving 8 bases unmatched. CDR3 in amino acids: CASSESIRDSLTDTQYF. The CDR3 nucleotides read TGCGCCAGCAGTGAGTCTATTAGGGACAGCCTCACAGATACGCAGTATTTT.

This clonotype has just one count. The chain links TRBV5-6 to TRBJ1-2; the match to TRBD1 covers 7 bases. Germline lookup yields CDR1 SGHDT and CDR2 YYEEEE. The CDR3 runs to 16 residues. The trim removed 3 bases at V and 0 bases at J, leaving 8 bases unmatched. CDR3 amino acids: CASSCGTAKTNYGYTF. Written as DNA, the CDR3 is TGTGCCAGCAGCTGCGGGACAGCAAAAACTAACTATGGCTACACCTTC.

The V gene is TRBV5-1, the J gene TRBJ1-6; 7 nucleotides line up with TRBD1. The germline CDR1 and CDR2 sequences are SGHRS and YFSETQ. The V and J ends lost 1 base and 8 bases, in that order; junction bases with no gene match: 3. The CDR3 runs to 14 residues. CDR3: CASSLTTGDSPLHF. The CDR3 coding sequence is TGCGCCAGCAGCTTGACCACAGGGGATTCACCCCTCCACTTT.

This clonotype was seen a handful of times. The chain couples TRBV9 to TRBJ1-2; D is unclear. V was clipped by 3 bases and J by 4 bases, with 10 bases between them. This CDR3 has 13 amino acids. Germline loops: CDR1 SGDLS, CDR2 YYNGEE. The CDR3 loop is CASSAVSAYGYTF. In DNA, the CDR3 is TGTGCCAGCAGCGCGGTCTCGGCCTATGGCTACACCTTC.